What follows is one TCR beta chain and its context. Using immunoSEQ multiplex PCR, the repertoire was profiled, and TCRdb retains in-frame clones only, with some absent. Here the sample spans under 250,000 clones, about 86% being singletons. The source of the sample is a study of blood T cell repertoires in COVID-19. CDR3 length: 15 amino acids. CDR1 is LNHDA, CDR2 SQIVND, per germline (reference sequence). The junction had 8 bases not matched to a gene; V was cut back by 4 bases and J by 2 bases. The sequencing sample was made of peripheral blood. The receptor comes from a man of 80 years or more with acute or convalescent COVID-19. The chain joins TRBV19 to TRBJ2-7, with TRBD2 identical over 7 bases. The CDR3 spells CASSTSWGGTYEQYF. In nucleotides, the CDR3 is TGTGCCAGTAGTACGTCCTGGGGGGGAACCTACGAGCAGTACTTC.